Shown below are 11 T cell receptor beta chains from a single sample sequenced in a study of blood T cell repertoires in COVID-19. Here immunoSEQ multiplex PCR was the method, and the copy in TCRdb shows in-frame clones only, minus some. The sample shows around 100,000 clones, about 88% of them seen only once. Sequencing used peripheral blood. These receptors were taken from a man aged 40-49 years with acute or convalescent COVID-19.

The genes are TRBV29-1 and TRBJ2-7, with a weak D call TRBD1 (6 bases). With 6 bases removed from V and 5 bases from J, the gap between germline ends came to 20 bases. CDR1 is SQVTM, CDR2 ANQGSEA, per germline. The CDR3 is 14 residues long. Written as DNA, the CDR3 is TGCAGCGTAGCCGTGGACAGAAGTATCGACGAGCAGTACTTC. Its protein is CSVAVDRSIDEQYF.

The gene calls are TRBV12-3 or TRBV12-4 and TRBJ1-5; D not certain. The CDR3 is 13 residues long. Trimming stripped 3 bases from V and 5 bases from J, with 8 bases between. The DNA of the CDR3 is TGTGCCAGCAGTTTGGCTGAGGATCAGCCCCAGCATTTT. It codes for CASSLAEDQPQHF.

The V call is TRBV7-9, the J call TRBJ2-3; 15 nucleotides match TRBD2. V was pared by 4 bases and J by 9 bases, with 2 bases of the junction left unmatched. This CDR3 spans 14 amino acids. Germline loops: CDR1 SEHNR, CDR2 FQNEAQ (reference sequence). The CDR3 DNA sequence: TGTGCCAGCAGCTCGGGGACTAGCGGGGGGACGCAGTATTTT. Translated, it gives CASSSGTSGGTQYF.

DNA of the CDR3: TGCAGCGTTGACGGGACAGGGGGCAATCAGCCCCAGCATTTT. Translation: CSVDGTGGNQPQHF. The V and J genes are TRBV29-1 and TRBJ1-5; TRBD1 matches at 10 bases. The V segment lost 3 bases and the J segment 2 bases; nucleotides outside the gene matches: 1. The CDR3 has 14 residues. From germline, CDR1 is SQVTM and CDR2 ANQGSEA. Full variable domain (remainder filled in from reference TRBV29-1 and TRBJ1-5): SAVISQKPSRDICQRGTSLTIQCQVDSQVTMMFWYRQQPGQSLTLIATANQGSEATYESGFVIDKFPISRPNLTFSTLTVSNMSPEDSSIYLCSVDGTGGNQPQHFGDGTRLSIL.

This chain uses TRBV4-3 with TRBJ1-3, with D possibly TRBD1 on 5 matching bases. CDR1 LGHNA and CDR2 YSLEER come from the germline V gene. The CDR3 runs to 15 residues. V was cut by 1 base and J by 3 bases, with 10 bases left in between. CDR3 coding DNA: TGCGCCAGCAGCCAAGGCAGGGAAAGTGGAAACACCATATATTTT. This translates into CASSQGRESGNTIYF.

The rearrangement links TRBV3-1 (or the pseudogene TRBV3-2) to TRBJ2-3; TRBD2 matches 11 bases. The V gene's germline CDR1 is LGHDT and CDR2 YNNKEL (reference sequence). J gave up 5 bases and V 5 bases, and 6 bases lay outside the gene matches. The CDR3 spans 15 residues. CDR3 in DNA: TGTGCCAGCAGCAATAGCGGGGGGGCAGGAGATACGCAGTATTTT. It yields the protein CASSNSGGAGDTQYF.

This chain connects TRBV3-1 (or the pseudogene TRBV3-2) to TRBJ2-5; 7 nucleotides align to TRBD2. The J segment lost 0 bases and the V segment lost 4 bases, leaving 5 bases of the junction unmatched. This CDR3 spans 15 amino acids. Germline V gene lookup returns CDR1 LGHDT and CDR2 YNNKEL (reference sequence). CDR3 loop: CASSPGAGDQETQYF. CDR3 nucleotide sequence: TGTGCCAGCAGCCCTGGGGCGGGGGACCAAGAGACCCAGTACTTC.

The genes are TRBV24-1 and TRBJ2-1; a possible D gene is TRBD1 (5 bases). CDR3 length: 16 residues. The germline V and J ends were trimmed by 6 bases and 5 bases, with 19 bases remaining between them. Germline-derived CDR1 and CDR2 are KGHDR and SFDVKD. The CDR3 nucleotides read TGTGCCACCAGTTTGAGGTCGACAGCCCTAAACAATGAGCAGTTCTTC. Translating it yields CATSLRSTALNNEQFF.

The rearrangement uses TRBV6-6 and TRBJ2-3; possibly TRBD2 for D (5 bases). Trimming shortened V by 7 bases and J by 5 bases, and 13 bases separated the two germline ends. CDR1 is MNHNY, CDR2 SVGAGI, per germline (reference sequence). This CDR3 spans 13 amino acids. The CDR3 sequence is CASKPTEVDTQYF. Here the CDR3 DNA reads TGTGCCAGCAAGCCCACGGAGGTAGATACGCAGTATTTT.

This chain connects TRBV7-2 to TRBJ2-1, with D possibly matching TRBD1 (6 bases). Trimming shortened V by 4 bases and J by 9 bases, and 19 bases separated the two germline ends. Germline V gene data show CDR1 as SGHTA and CDR2 as FQGNSA. The CDR3 contains 15 residues. CDR3 region: CASSSYLGQRSEQFF. The CDR3 bases are TGTGCCAGCAGCTCATACCTTGGACAGCGGAGTGAGCAGTTCTTC.

V and J are TRBV7-2 and TRBJ1-2, with TRBD1 matching 9 bases. Per germline, CDR1 SGHTA and CDR2 FQGNSA. The length of the CDR3 is 15 residues. J gave up 4 bases and V 4 bases, and 7 bases lay outside the gene matches. CDR3 sequence reads: CASSSSGTGPYGYTF. Written as DNA, the CDR3 is TGTGCCAGCAGCTCCTCCGGGACAGGGCCCTATGGCTACACCTTC.